This T cell receptor (beta chain) was identified in a study of shared clonotypes between healthy human individuals. Researchers partitioned CD4+ cells into CD45RA+ naive and CD45RA-negative memory subsets. Looked up from germline, CDR1 is SGHTA and CDR2 is FQGTGA. The CDR3 covers 13 residues. Between the trimmed V and J ends, which lost 4 bases and 0 bases, there was a span of 5 bases. Profiling relied on immunoSEQ multiplex PCR, and the TCRdb table lists in-frame clones only, not all of them. The sample shows roughly 1 million clones, roughly 74% of them seen only once. The sequenced sample consisted of memory CD4+ T cells from PBMCs. This sample's subset: CD45RA-negative fraction. The J gene is TRBJ2-3, the V gene TRBV7-3; no reliable D call. The receptor's source is a young man in good health. Some clones in this sample may be carry-over from other donors' samples. The CDR3 coding sequence is TGTGCCAGCAGCTACGGGAGCACAGATACGCAGTATTTT. It encodes CASSYGSTDTQYF. The full variable domain, in which reference TRBV7-3 and TRBJ2-3 provide the parts outside the CDR3, is GAGVSQTPSNKVTEKGKYVELRCDPISGHTALYWYRQSLGQGPEFLIYFQGTGAADDSGLPNDRFFAVRPEGSVSTLKIQRTERGDSAVYLCASSYGSTDTQYFGPGTRLTVL.